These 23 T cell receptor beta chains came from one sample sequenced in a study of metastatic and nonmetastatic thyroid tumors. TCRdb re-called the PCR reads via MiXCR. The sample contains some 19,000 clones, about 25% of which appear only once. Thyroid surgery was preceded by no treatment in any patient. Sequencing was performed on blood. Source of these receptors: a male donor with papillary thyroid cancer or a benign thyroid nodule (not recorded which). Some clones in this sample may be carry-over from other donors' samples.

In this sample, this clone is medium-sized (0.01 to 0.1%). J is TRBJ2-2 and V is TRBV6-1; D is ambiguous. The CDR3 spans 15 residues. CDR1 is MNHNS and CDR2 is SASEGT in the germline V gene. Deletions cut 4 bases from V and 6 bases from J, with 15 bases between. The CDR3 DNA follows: TGTGCCAGCAGTGTCATTGCAGGTGGGGCCGGGGAGCTGTTTTTT. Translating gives CASSVIAGGAGELFF.

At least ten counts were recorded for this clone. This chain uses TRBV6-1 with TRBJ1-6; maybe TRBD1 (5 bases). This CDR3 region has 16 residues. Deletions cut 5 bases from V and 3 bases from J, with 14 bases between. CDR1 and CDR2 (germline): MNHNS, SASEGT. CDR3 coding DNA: TGTGCCAGCAGTTTAAGACAGCTCCTCTATAATTCACCCCTCCACTTT. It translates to CASSLRQLLYNSPLHF.

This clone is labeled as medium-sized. The CDR3 nucleotides read TGTGCCAGCAGCTTAGGGGGTTTGGGGGAGCTGTTTTTT. This sequence encodes CASSLGGLGELFF. This chain joins TRBV7-8 and TRBJ2-2; D gene unclear. Trimming removed 1 base at V and 8 bases at J, with 8 bases between. Germline V gene data show CDR1 as SGHVS and CDR2 as FQNEAQ. This CDR3 comprises 13 residues.

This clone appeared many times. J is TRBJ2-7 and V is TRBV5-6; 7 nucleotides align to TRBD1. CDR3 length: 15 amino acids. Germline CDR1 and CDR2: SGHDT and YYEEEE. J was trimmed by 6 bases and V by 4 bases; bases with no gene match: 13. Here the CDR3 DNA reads TGTGCCAGCAGCCAATCGCCGGGACAGTCTAGCGAGCAGTACTTC. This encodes CASSQSPGQSSEQYF.

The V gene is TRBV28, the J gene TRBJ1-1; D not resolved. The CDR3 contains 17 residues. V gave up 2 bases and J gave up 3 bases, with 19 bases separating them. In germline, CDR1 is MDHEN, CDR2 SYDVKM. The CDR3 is CASSLDLMKWMYTEAFF. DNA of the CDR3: TGTGCCAGCAGTTTAGATCTAATGAAGTGGATGTACACTGAAGCTTTCTTT.

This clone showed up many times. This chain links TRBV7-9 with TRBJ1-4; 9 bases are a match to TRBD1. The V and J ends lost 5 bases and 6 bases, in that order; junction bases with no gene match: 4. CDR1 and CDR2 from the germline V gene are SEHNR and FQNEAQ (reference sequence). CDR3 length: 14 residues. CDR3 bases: TGTGCCAGCAGCCAACAGGGGGCTCATGAAAAACTGTTTTTT. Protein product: CASSQQGAHEKLFF.

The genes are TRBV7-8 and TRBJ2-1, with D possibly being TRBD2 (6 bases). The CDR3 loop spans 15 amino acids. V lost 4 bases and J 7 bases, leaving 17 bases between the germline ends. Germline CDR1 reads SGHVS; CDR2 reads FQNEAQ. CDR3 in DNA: TGTGCCAGCAGCTCTACCCGGCAGCGGGCAAATGAGCAGTTCTTC. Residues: CASSSTRQRANEQFF.

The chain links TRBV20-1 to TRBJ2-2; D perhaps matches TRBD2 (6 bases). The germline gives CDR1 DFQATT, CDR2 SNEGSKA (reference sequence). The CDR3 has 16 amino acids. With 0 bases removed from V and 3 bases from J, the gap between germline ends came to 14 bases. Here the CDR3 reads CSARDSGGRDTGELFF. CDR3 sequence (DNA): TGCAGTGCTAGAGACTCCGGGGGAAGGGACACCGGGGAGCTGTTTTTT.

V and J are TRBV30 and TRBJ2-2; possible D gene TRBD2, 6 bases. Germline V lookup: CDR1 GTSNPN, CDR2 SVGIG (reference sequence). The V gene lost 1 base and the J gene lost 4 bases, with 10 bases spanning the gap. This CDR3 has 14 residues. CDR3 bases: TGTGCCTGGAGTGGGCAGGAGGGCACCGGGGAGCTGTTTTTT. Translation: CAWSGQEGTGELFF.

CDR3 coding DNA: TGTGCCAGCAGTTCGGGACAGGGGGCTGCCTACGAGCAGTACTTC. It codes for CASSSGQGAAYEQYF. The V and J genes are TRBV28 and TRBJ2-7; 12 nucleotides agree with TRBD1. Germline CDR1 and CDR2: MDHEN and SYDVKM. The CDR3 extends over 15 amino acids. The ends lost 4 bases at V and 2 bases at J; junction bases unmatched: 3.

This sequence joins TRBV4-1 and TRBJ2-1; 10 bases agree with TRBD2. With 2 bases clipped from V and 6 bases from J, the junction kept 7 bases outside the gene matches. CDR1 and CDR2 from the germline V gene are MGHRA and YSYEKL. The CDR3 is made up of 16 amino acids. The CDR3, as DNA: TGCGCCAGCAGCCAACCCCTAGCGGGAGCTCGCAATGAGCAGTTCTTC. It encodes CASSQPLAGARNEQFF.

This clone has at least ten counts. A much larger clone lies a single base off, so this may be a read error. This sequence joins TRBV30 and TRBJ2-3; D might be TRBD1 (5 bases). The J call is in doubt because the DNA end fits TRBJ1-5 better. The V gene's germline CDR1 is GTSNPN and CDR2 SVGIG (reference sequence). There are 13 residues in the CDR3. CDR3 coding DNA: TGTGCCTGGAGAAATCAGGGAACAGATACGCAGCATTTT. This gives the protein CAWRNQGTDTQHF.

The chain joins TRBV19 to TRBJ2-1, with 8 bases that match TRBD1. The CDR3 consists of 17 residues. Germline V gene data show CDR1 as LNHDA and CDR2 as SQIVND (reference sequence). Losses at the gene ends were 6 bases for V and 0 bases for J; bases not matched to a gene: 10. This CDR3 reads CASRSTGVFSSYNEQFF. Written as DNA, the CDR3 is TGTGCCAGTAGGTCGACAGGGGTCTTTAGCTCCTACAATGAGCAGTTCTTC.

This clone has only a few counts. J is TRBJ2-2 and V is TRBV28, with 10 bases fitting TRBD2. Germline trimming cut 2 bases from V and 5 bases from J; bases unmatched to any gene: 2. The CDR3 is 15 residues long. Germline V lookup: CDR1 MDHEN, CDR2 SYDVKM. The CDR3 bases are TGTGCCAGCAGTTTAGCAGCGGGAGGGACCGGGGAGCTGTTTTTT. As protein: CASSLAAGGTGELFF.

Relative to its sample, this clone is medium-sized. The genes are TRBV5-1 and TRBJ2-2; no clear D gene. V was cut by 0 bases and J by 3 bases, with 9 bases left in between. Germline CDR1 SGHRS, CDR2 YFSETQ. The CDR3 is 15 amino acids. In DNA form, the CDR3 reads TGCGCCAGCAGCTTGGATAACCGGGACACCGGGGAGCTGTTTTTT. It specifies CASSLDNRDTGELFF.

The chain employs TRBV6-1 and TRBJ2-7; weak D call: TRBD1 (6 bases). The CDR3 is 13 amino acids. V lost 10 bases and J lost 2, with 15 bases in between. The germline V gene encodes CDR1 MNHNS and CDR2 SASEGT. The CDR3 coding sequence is TGTGCCACCCGCCGGGACATCCCCTACGAGCAGTACTTC. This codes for CATRRDIPYEQYF.

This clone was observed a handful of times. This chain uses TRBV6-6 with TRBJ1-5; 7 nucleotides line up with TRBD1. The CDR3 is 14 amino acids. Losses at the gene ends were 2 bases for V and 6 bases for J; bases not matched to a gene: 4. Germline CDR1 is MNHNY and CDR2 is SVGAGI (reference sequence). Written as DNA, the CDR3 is TGTGCCAGCAGTTACAGGGGGCGAAGTCAGCCCCAGCATTTT. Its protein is CASSYRGRSQPQHF.

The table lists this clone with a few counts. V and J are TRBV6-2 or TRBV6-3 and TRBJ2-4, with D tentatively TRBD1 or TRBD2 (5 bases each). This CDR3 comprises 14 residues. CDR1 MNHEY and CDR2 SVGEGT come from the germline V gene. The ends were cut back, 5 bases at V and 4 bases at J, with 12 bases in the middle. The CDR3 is CASSLPGRKNIQYF. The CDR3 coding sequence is TGTGCCAGCAGTCTCCCGGGACGTAAAAACATTCAGTACTTC.

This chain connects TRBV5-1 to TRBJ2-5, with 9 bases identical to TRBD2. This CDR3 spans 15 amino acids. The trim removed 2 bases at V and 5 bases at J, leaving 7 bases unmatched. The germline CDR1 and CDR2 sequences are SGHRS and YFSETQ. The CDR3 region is CASSLTASGVETQYF. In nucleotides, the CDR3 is TGCGCCAGCAGCTTAACGGCTAGCGGGGTTGAGACCCAGTACTTC.

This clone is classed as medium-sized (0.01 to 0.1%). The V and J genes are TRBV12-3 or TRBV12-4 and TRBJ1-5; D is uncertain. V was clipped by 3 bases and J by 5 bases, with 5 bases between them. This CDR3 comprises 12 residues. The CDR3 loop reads CASSFTDQPQHF. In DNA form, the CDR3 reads TGTGCCAGCAGTTTCACAGATCAGCCCCAGCATTTT.

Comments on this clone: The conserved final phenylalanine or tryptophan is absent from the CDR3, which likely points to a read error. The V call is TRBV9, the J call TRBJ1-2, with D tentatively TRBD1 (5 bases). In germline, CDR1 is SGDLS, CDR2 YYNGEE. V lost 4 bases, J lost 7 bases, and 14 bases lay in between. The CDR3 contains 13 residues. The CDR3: CASSWGVSSGYTL. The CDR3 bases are TGTGCCAGCAGCTGGGGGGTTTCTAGTGGCTACACCTTA.

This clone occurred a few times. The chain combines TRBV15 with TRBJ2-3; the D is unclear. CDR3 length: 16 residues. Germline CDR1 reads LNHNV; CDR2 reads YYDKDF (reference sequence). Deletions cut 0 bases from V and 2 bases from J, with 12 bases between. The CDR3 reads CATSRDDWGTTDTQYF. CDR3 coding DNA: TGTGCCACCAGCAGAGATGATTGGGGAACCACAGATACGCAGTATTTT.

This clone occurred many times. The CDR3 is CSARDASRGGETQYF. The CDR3 nucleotides are TGCAGTGCTAGAGATGCGTCGCGGGGAGGGGAGACCCAGTACTTC. The chain carries TRBV20-1 and TRBJ2-5; 7 nucleotides match TRBD2. Germline V gene lookup returns CDR1 DFQATT and CDR2 SNEGSKA (reference sequence). This CDR3 contains 15 residues. V shed 0 bases and J 5 bases; nucleotides not matched to a gene: 9.